The 5 T cell receptor beta chains below all came from one sample that was sequenced in a study of blood T cell repertoires in COVID-19. The assay was immunoSEQ multiplex PCR, and TCRdb's table has in-frame clones only and misses some. This repertoire shows 200,000 to 250,000 clones, around 82% found once; its top ten account for 3% to 4%. The sample was peripheral blood. Receptors originate from a woman of 80 years or more with acute or convalescent COVID-19.

This clone has more than one count but fewer than ten. CDR3 DNA sequence: TGTGCCAGCAGCGAGGAGGGGTCTTGGGTCTATGGCTACACCTTC. Amino acid sequence: CASSEEGSWVYGYTF. V gene TRBV5-4 combines with J gene TRBJ1-2, with D perhaps TRBD1 (5 bases). The CDR3 runs to 15 residues. In germline, CDR1 is SGHNT, CDR2 YYREEE (reference sequence). Trimming shortened V by 4 bases and J by 4 bases, and 17 bases separated the two germline ends.

The chain is built from TRBV11-2 and TRBJ1-3; the match to TRBD1 covers 9 bases. The CDR3 spans 16 residues. The germline gives CDR1 SGHAT, CDR2 FQNNGV. Trimming cost V 4 bases and J 3 bases; bases outside gene matches: 7. CDR3 sequence reads: CASSSPGQGSGNTIYF. The CDR3 DNA is TGTGCCAGCAGCTCTCCAGGACAGGGGAGTGGAAACACCATATATTTT.

V usage is TRBV27 and J usage is TRBJ2-7; the D gene is possibly TRBD1 (5 bases). V dropped 6 bases and J dropped 2 bases, with 11 bases sitting between them. The CDR3 extends over 13 amino acids. In germline, CDR1 is MNHEY, CDR2 SMNVEV (reference sequence). The CDR3 region is CASRYQGTYEQYF. CDR3 DNA sequence: TGTGCCAGCAGATATCAGGGAACCTACGAGCAGTACTTC.

This chain joins TRBV21-1 and TRBJ2-6; the tabulated D call, TRBD1, remains unverified against the DNA. TRBV21-1 is assigned pseudogene status. This CDR3 has 20 residues. CDR3 sequence: CASTPLGQSILYSGANVLTF. The CDR3 nucleotides are TGTGCCAGCACCCCCCTTGGACAGTCGATACTCTACTCTGGGGCCAACGTCCTGACTTTC.

V and J are TRBV6-5 and TRBJ1-6, with TRBD1 matching over 9 bases. J gave up 8 bases and V 6 bases, and 5 bases lay outside the gene matches. CDR3 size: 14 residues. Looked up from germline, CDR1 is MNHEY and CDR2 is SVGAGI. CDR3 sequence reads: CASRLDRGHSPLHF. As DNA, the CDR3 is TGTGCCAGCAGGTTGGACAGGGGCCATTCACCCCTCCACTTT.